This T cell receptor (beta chain) was retrieved from a study of identifying expanded T cells in peripheral blood. A remark on this clone: Its antigen is not known.

Healthy donors had no documented immune events, such as infections, while sampled. Repertoires were generated with immunoSEQ multiplex PCR, while TCRdb's copy carries only in-frame clones and drops some. The table includes 97,000 or so clones, more than 70% detected once. V shed 8 bases and J shed 0 bases, with 6 bases lying between them. Germline V gives CDR1 SGHTA, CDR2 FQGTGA. The CDR3 runs to 12 residues. Study observations and caveats: Across healthy donors, higher total template counts meant significantly greater approximately 2-week count variance.

The TCR was taken from a person between 18 and 75 years old in good health. This chain joins TRBV7-3 and TRBJ2-3; D remains ambiguous. Sequencing used blood. The CDR3, as DNA: TGTGCCAGCGGGGTTAGCACAGATACGCAGTATTTT. Encoded protein: CASGVSTDTQYF.